This TCR beta chain was captured by sequencing in a study of T cells in Graves' hyperthyroidism and ophthalmopathy. Study overall: Blood was drawn when the patient was first diagnosed and still untreated.

To note about this clonotype: Since a much larger clone is just one base distant, this may be a read error.

Amplification of TCR beta CDR3 regions was performed using RNA transcripts as template. A first-round RT-PCR of the TCR CDR3 used the HTBI primer set. TCRdb reprocessed the multiplex PCR reads via MiXCR and lists one record per CDR3 protein. This table has roughly 640,000 distinct CDR3 sequences, approximately 16% appearing once. Each ophthalmopathy patient scored at least 3 on the Clinical Activity Score and at least 4 on NOSPECS grade, with duration under 3 months. The authors took PBMCs from 9.5 to 10 ml fresh peripheral blood. Germline-derived CDR1 and CDR2 are SNHLY and FYNNEI. This CDR3 contains 13 residues.

This sequence was found in a woman in her thirties or forties with Graves' ophthalmopathy. The genes are TRBV2 and TRBJ1-5; no reliable D call. The sequenced sample consisted of blood. CDR3 bases: TGTGTCAGCAAACCCGAACTAAATCAGCCCCAGCATTTT. It codes for CVSKPELNQPQHF.